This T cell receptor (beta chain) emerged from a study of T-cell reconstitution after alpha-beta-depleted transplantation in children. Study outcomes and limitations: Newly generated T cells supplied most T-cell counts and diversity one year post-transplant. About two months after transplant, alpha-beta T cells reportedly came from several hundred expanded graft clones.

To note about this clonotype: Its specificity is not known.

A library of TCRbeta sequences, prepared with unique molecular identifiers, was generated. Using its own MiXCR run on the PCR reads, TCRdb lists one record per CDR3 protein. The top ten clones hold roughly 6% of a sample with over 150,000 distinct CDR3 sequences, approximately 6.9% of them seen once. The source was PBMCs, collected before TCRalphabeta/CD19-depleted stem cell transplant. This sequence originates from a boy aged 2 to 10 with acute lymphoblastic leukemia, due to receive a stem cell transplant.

CDR3 nucleotides: TGTGCCAGCCTCACCCGACAGGGTTGGGGTCGCACTGAAGCTTTCTTT. Its translation: CASLTRQGWGRTEAFF. V is TRBV19 and J is TRBJ1-1; 7 bases agree with TRBD1. Per the germline V gene, CDR1 is LNHDA and CDR2 is SQIVND (reference sequence). J lost 4 bases, V lost 9 bases, and 17 bases had no gene match. The CDR3 is 16 residues long. Full variable domain (missing parts from reference TRBV19 and TRBJ1-1): DGGITQSPKYLFRKEGQNVTLSCEQNLNHDAMYWYRQDPGQGLRLIYYSQIVNDFQKGDIAEGYSVSREKKESFPLTVTSAQKNPTAFYLCASLTRQGWGRTEAFFGQGTRLTVV.